This TCR beta chain originates from a study of cytomegalovirus exposure and HLA in healthy donors. CDR3 length: 18 residues. V dropped 2 bases and J dropped 1; count of bases not matched to a gene: 8. Germline V gene data show CDR1 as SGHTA and CDR2 as FQGTGA. The study ran its PCR with 60 Vbeta and 13 Jbeta primers. Generated by immunoSEQ multiplex PCR, the TCRdb table keeps only in-frame clones and is missing some. The sample consists of about 150,000 clones, about 84% of them appearing once. The receptor was isolated from a man between 18 and 35 years old in good health and CMV-seronegative. Material: PBMCs. The chain is built from TRBV7-3 and TRBJ2-1, with 10 bases lining up with TRBD1. The DNA for the CDR3 is TGTGCCAGCAGCTTATCCTCGAGACAGGGGGCTTCCTACAATGAGCAGTTCTTC. Amino acid sequence: CASSLSSRQGASYNEQFF.